These 12 T cell receptor beta chains share one sample of origin, sequenced in a study of cytomegalovirus exposure and HLA in healthy donors. The repertoire was sequenced with immunoSEQ multiplex PCR; TCRdb's copy has only in-frame clones and lacks some. The repertoire has 150,000 to 200,000 clones, roughly 82% of them found once; the top ten carry roughly 1.5%. Sequencing was carried out using PBMCs. The receptors come from a woman aged 18-29 years in good health and CMV-seronegative.

The rearrangement joins TRBV25-1 to TRBJ1-2; 7 bases fit TRBD1. V lost 2 bases and J lost 8; bases outside the gene matches: 8. Per the germline V gene, CDR1 is MGHDK and CDR2 is SYGVNS. This CDR3 is built from 14 residues. The CDR3 loop is CASSERKGARGYTF. In DNA form, the CDR3 reads TGTGCCAGCAGTGAAAGGAAGGGGGCTAGAGGCTACACCTTC.

The chain recombines TRBV19 with TRBJ1-2, with D possibly matching TRBD1 (6 bases). Trimming left V 9 bases short and J 0 bases short, with 20 bases between. The CDR3 contains 16 residues. Germline CDR1 reads LNHDA; CDR2 reads SQIVND (reference sequence). The DNA for the CDR3 is TGTGCCAGCACAGGGATTGGGGGAGCCGCTAACTATGGCTACACCTTC. Protein product: CASTGIGGAANYGYTF. The complete variable domain, with remaining parts taken from reference TRBV19 and TRBJ1-2, reads DGGITQSPKYLFRKEGQNVTLSCEQNLNHDAMYWYRQDPGQGLRLIYYSQIVNDFQKGDIAEGYSVSREKKESFPLTVTSAQKNPTAFYLCASTGIGGAANYGYTFGSGTRLTVV.

The chain links TRBV6-1 to TRBJ1-1; the match to TRBD1 covers 7 bases. This CDR3 comprises 14 residues. The germline V gene has CDR1 MNHNS and CDR2 SASEGT. V was clipped by 7 bases and J by 8 bases; unmatched bases: 13. CDR3 amino acids: CASIRGQASREAFF. For the CDR3, the DNA is TGTGCCAGCATTAGAGGACAGGCATCCCGGGAAGCTTTCTTT.

This chain uses TRBV30 with TRBJ1-2; a weak D match, TRBD1 (5 bases). The V gene lost 2 bases and the J gene lost 5 bases, with 9 bases spanning the gap. The CDR3 length is 12 residues. From germline, CDR1 is GTSNPN and CDR2 SVGIG (reference sequence). In DNA, the CDR3 is TGTGCCTGGAGTTCGGACAAGTATGGCTACACCTTC. This gives the protein CAWSSDKYGYTF.

Only one count was recorded for this clone. The chain joins TRBV27 to TRBJ1-1; 9 positions agree with TRBD1. Unmatched junction bases numbered 17, after V lost 5 bases and J lost 4 bases. This CDR3 region has 18 residues. Germline assignment: CDR1 MNHEY and CDR2 SMNVEV (reference sequence). The CDR3, as DNA: TGTGCCAGCAGTGGGGACAGGGAATTAATCCTTAAAAGCACTGAAGCTTTCTTT. It translates to CASSGDRELILKSTEAFF.

This rearrangement joins TRBV5-8 to TRBJ1-6; D not certain. CDR1 and CDR2 from the germline V gene are SGHTS and YDEGEE. The V end was cut by 2 bases, the J end by 3 bases, with 6 bases between. CDR3 length: 14 amino acids. The CDR3: CASSFPLYNSPLHF. The CDR3 region has the DNA TGTGCCAGCAGCTTTCCCCTCTATAATTCACCCCTCCACTTT.

This chain uses TRBV7-2 with TRBJ2-1; TRBD2 matches 8 bases. V gave up 5 bases and J gave up 8 bases; unmatched junction bases: 11. This CDR3 region has 15 residues. Germline V gene lookup returns CDR1 SGHTA and CDR2 FQGNSA. The CDR3 is CASSQSSGLRDEQFF. CDR3 DNA sequence: TGTGCCAGCAGCCAATCTAGCGGGCTTAGGGATGAGCAGTTCTTC.

J is TRBJ2-7 and V is TRBV25-1, with TRBD1 matching 7 bases. The CDR3 is 16 amino acids. Trimming took 2 bases from V and 2 from J; bases not matched to a gene: 9. Germline V gene data show CDR1 as MGHDK and CDR2 as SYGVNS. The CDR3 coding sequence is TGTGCCAGCAGTGAAACGACAGGGTCCCTACCCTACGAGCAGTACTTC. This translates into CASSETTGSLPYEQYF.

The rearrangement uses TRBV27 and TRBJ2-1; weak D call: TRBD1 (6 bases). CDR3 length: 14 amino acids. Germline loops: CDR1 MNHEY, CDR2 SMNVEV (reference sequence). V was pared by 5 bases and J by 9 bases, with 17 bases between. DNA for the CDR3: TGTGCCAGCAGTGCCATCACAGGGATCCCTGAGCAGTTCTTC. This encodes CASSAITGIPEQFF.

This clone was counted once. The rearrangement links TRBV19 to TRBJ1-4, with D possibly TRBD1 on 6 matching bases. CDR1 is LNHDA and CDR2 is SQIVND in the germline V gene (reference sequence). Trimming cost V 6 bases and J 7 bases, with 15 bases left between them. CDR3 length equals 14 residues. The CDR3 DNA reads as TGTGCCAGTAGCCTTGACAGGCGGATTGAAAAACTGTTTTTT. It specifies CASSLDRRIEKLFF.

This chain connects TRBV12-2 to TRBJ2-7; TRBD1 is the table's D call, not checked against the DNA. TRBV12-2 counts as a pseudogene. This CDR3 region has 19 residues. Here the CDR3 DNA reads TGTGCAAGTCGCTTAGGTTCCCGGGACAGGGACGGAGGATCCTACGAGCAGTACTTC. Amino acids: CASRLGSRDRDGGSYEQYF.

The chain joins TRBV30 to TRBJ1-2; D uncertain. The CDR3 loop spans 14 amino acids. The V gene lost 7 bases and the J gene lost 0 bases, with 15 bases spanning the gap. Germline V gene data show CDR1 as GTSNPN and CDR2 as SVGIG (reference sequence). CDR3 coding DNA: TGTGCCTACCACCCGGGGTACCCTAACTATGGCTACACCTTC. Residues: CAYHPGYPNYGYTF.